The 9 T cell receptor beta chains below were found in one sample sequenced in a study of cytomegalovirus exposure and HLA in healthy donors (dated by TCRdb to the late 2010s). The library was obtained by the immunoSEQ multiplex PCR assay. For the multiplex PCR, a mixture combining 60 forward primers for TCR Vbeta segments and 13 reverse primers for TCR Jbeta segments was used. TCRdb limited this immuneACCESS table to in-frame rearrangements with V and J called. A share of clones is missing; checked studies link under half to unresolved V genes, and the rest is unexplained. The sample has about 140,000 clones on record, roughly 75% of them singletons. The top ten clones comprise about 2.9% of the sample. The sample was PBMCs. These receptor sequences come from a female donor in good health and CMV-seronegative.

The V and J genes are TRBV5-4 and TRBJ2-1; 9 bases line up with TRBD1. CDR1 is SGHNT and CDR2 is YYREEE in the germline V gene (reference sequence). With V trimmed by 3 bases and J by 6 bases, 7 bases remained unmatched. The CDR3 consists of 15 residues. CDR3 bases: TGTGCCAGCAGCTGGGCGGGACAGGGCCCCAATGAGCAGTTCTTC. It is translated as CASSWAGQGPNEQFF.

The rearrangement uses TRBV7-6 and TRBJ1-2; 9 bases align to TRBD1. J gave up 2 bases and V 1 base, and 8 bases lay outside the gene matches. The CDR3 runs to 17 residues. Germline assignment: CDR1 SGHVS and CDR2 FNYEAQ. CDR3 sequence: CASSLDLGTGKNYGYTF. DNA for the CDR3: TGTGCCAGCAGCTTAGATTTAGGGACAGGGAAAAACTATGGCTACACCTTC.

The rearrangement links TRBV2 to TRBJ1-5; D is perhaps TRBD1 (5 bases). CDR3 length: 14 amino acids. Germline V gene data show CDR1 as SNHLY and CDR2 as FYNNEI. The V gene lost 11 bases and the J gene lost 7 bases, with 21 bases spanning the gap. CDR3 sequence reads: CASRDGGFGQPQHF. The CDR3 DNA is TGTGCCTCCAGAGACGGGGGTTTTGGACAGCCCCAGCATTTT. Looking up the rest from reference TRBV2 and TRBJ1-5 gives the full variable domain: EPEVTQTPSHQVTQMGQEVILRCVPISNHLYFYWYRQILGQKVEFLVSFYNNEISEKSEIFDDQFSVERPDGSNFTLKIRSTKLEDSAMYFCASRDGGFGQPQHFGDGTRLSIL.

The chain uses TRBV19 and TRBJ1-1, with D unclear. Per germline, CDR1 LNHDA and CDR2 SQIVND (reference sequence). The V end lost 8 bases, the J end lost 1 base, and 11 bases lay between the germline ends. The CDR3 covers 13 residues. Here the CDR3 reads CASRERGNTEAFF. CDR3 DNA sequence: TGTGCCAGTCGGGAGCGAGGGAACACTGAAGCTTTCTTT.

This rearrangement joins TRBV5-1 to TRBJ1-6; TRBD1 matches 9 bases. Germline assignment: CDR1 SGHRS and CDR2 YFSETQ. Trimming took 0 bases from V and 9 from J; bases not matched to a gene: 7. The CDR3 is 16 amino acids. CDR3 sequence: CASSLGPQGAGSPLHF. The DNA of the CDR3 is TGCGCCAGCAGCTTGGGACCACAGGGGGCAGGTTCACCCCTCCACTTT. Full variable domain (outside the CDR3, taken from reference TRBV5-1 and TRBJ1-6): KAGVTQTPRYLIKTRGQQVTLSCSPISGHRSVSWYQQTPGQGLQFLFEYFSETQRNKGNFPGRFSGRQFSNSRSEMNVSTLELGDSALYLCASSLGPQGAGSPLHFGNGTRLTVT.

The chain recombines TRBV19 with TRBJ1-5; D is unresolved. This CDR3 contains 15 residues. Trimming took off 0 bases at V and 3 bases at J, with 9 bases between the two ends. Germline V lookup: CDR1 LNHDA, CDR2 SQIVND (reference sequence). CDR3 in amino acids: CASSIDQAINQPQHF. In DNA, the CDR3 is TGTGCCAGTAGTATAGATCAAGCCATCAATCAGCCCCAGCATTTT.

This clone was recorded a few times. CDR3 protein: CASSQDRLRGFSIYGYTF. CDR3 DNA sequence: TGCGCCAGCAGCCAAGATCGGCTTAGAGGGTTCTCCATCTATGGCTACACCTTC. V usage is TRBV4-1 and J usage is TRBJ1-2; D call uncertain. The V gene lost 0 bases and the J gene lost 4 bases, with 21 bases spanning the gap. The CDR3 runs to 18 residues. Germline lookup yields CDR1 MGHRA and CDR2 YSYEKL.

The V call is TRBV29-1, the J call TRBJ2-7; D is possibly TRBD2 (5 bases). The V end was cut by 2 bases, the J end by 10 bases, with 18 bases between. The V gene's germline CDR1 is SQVTM and CDR2 ANQGSEA. This CDR3 spans 13 amino acids. In nucleotides, the CDR3 is TGCAGCGTTGAAAAAGGACTTAAAGGATCCCAGTACTTC. This sequence encodes CSVEKGLKGSQYF.

V is TRBV27 and J is TRBJ2-2; D remains unclear. The V end lost 2 bases, the J end lost 2 bases, and 9 bases lay between the germline ends. In germline, CDR1 is MNHEY, CDR2 SMNVEV (reference sequence). This CDR3 comprises 15 residues. The CDR3 nucleotides read TGTGCCAGCAGTTTACAGTTTTCCAACACCGGGGAGCTGTTTTTT. Translated, it gives CASSLQFSNTGELFF.